The source of this T cell receptor beta chain is a study of identical twins. Trimming removed 2 bases at V and 5 bases at J, with 18 bases between. Looked up from germline, CDR1 is GTSNPN and CDR2 is SVGIG (reference sequence). The CDR3 has 16 residues. Points from the study as a whole: Conclusions rested on cross-sectional statistics rather than following the same donors. Twins' excess sharing was less marked for out-of-frame beta sequences. Beta clonotypes that were abundant in cord blood contained fewer insertions, a pattern absent from memory repertoires.

In the case of this clonotype: What it binds is unknown.

After template switching added a universal primer site, the resulting cDNA carried unique molecular identifiers. MiXCR, applied by TCRdb to the 5' RACE reads, yields one record per CDR3 protein. The repertoire includes some 1,700,000 distinct CDR3 sequences, less than 35% of them detected once, and approximately 0.29% sits in the top ten. This TCR came from a newborn girl in good health. The sample was cord blood. The V and J genes are TRBV30 and TRBJ1-4, with a tentative D call TRBD1 (5 bases). The CDR3 region has the DNA TGTGCCTGGAGTCGAACCCTTGGAGGGGCGAATGAAAAACTGTTTTTT. As protein: CAWSRTLGGANEKLFF.